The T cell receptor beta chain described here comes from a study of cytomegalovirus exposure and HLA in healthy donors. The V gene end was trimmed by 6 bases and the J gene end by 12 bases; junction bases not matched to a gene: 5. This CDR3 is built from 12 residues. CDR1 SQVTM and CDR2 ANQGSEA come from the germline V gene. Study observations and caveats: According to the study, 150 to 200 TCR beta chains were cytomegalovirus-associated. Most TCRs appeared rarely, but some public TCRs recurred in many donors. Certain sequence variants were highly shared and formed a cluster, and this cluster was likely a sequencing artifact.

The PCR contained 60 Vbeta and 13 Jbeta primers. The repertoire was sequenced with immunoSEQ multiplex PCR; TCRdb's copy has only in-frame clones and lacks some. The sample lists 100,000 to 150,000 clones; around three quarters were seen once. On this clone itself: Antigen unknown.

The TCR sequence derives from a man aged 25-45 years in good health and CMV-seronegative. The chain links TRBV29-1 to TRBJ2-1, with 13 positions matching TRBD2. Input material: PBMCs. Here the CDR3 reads CSVGTSGTLQFF. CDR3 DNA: TGCAGCGTAGGGACTAGCGGGACCTTGCAGTTCTTC.